This passage covers 30 T cell receptor beta chains from one sample sequenced in a study of blood T cell repertoires in COVID-19. Profiling relied on immunoSEQ multiplex PCR, and the TCRdb table lists in-frame clones only, not all of them. The sample consists of 150,000 to 200,000 clones, less than 85% of them appearing once. Input material: PBMCs or T cells enriched from blood (not recorded which). The receptors originated from a woman in her sixties with acute COVID-19.

This chain joins TRBV5-1 and TRBJ2-5; TRBD2 agrees at 8 bases. Germline V gives CDR1 SGHRS, CDR2 YFSETQ. This CDR3 has 16 amino acids. With 0 bases clipped from V and 5 bases from J, the junction kept 9 bases outside the gene matches. The CDR3 sequence is CASSLGGTRDMETQYF. CDR3 sequence (DNA): TGCGCCAGCAGCTTGGGGGGGACTAGGGACATGGAGACCCAGTACTTC.

J is TRBJ2-5 and V is TRBV3-1 (or the pseudogene TRBV3-2); tentatively, D is TRBD2 (5 bases). Germline lookup yields CDR1 LGHDT and CDR2 YNNKEL (reference sequence). V was clipped by 4 bases and J by 4 bases, with 16 bases between them. The CDR3 is 15 residues long. CDR3 loop: CASSRQLGSGETQYF. As DNA, the CDR3 is TGTGCCAGCAGCCGACAACTAGGATCGGGAGAGACCCAGTACTTC.

The J gene is TRBJ2-3, the V gene TRBV3-1 (or the pseudogene TRBV3-2), with 7 bases aligning to TRBD2. CDR3 length: 18 residues. Germline V gene data show CDR1 as LGHDT and CDR2 as YNNKEL (reference sequence). V lost 3 bases and J lost 2; bases outside the gene matches: 14. Here the CDR3 reads CASSHPVTLAEPTDTQYF. DNA for the CDR3: TGTGCCAGCAGCCACCCCGTGACTCTAGCGGAACCCACAGATACGCAGTATTTT.

The gene calls are TRBV7-2 and TRBJ2-7, with 12 bases lining up with TRBD2. CDR1 is SGHTA, CDR2 FQGNSA, per germline. V lost 5 bases and J lost 1; bases outside the gene matches: 3. The CDR3 runs to 15 residues. The CDR3 protein is CASSGGTSGSYEQYF. Written as DNA, the CDR3 is TGTGCCAGCAGCGGAGGGACTAGCGGGTCCTACGAGCAGTACTTC.

This chain joins TRBV7-2 and TRBJ2-3; D gene unclear. The CDR3 length is 14 residues. V lost 1 base, J lost 2 bases, and 7 bases lay in between. Germline V gene data show CDR1 as SGHTA and CDR2 as FQGNSA. The CDR3 DNA is TGTGCCAGCAGCTTAGGTTATCCCACAGATACGCAGTATTTT. Amino acids: CASSLGYPTDTQYF.

The chain carries TRBV18 and TRBJ1-1; D may be TRBD1 (5 bases). Germline lookup yields CDR1 KGHSH and CDR2 LQKENI. Between the trimmed V and J ends, which lost 0 bases and 7 bases, there was a span of 12 bases. This CDR3 is 14 amino acids long. CDR3 in DNA: TGTGCCAGCTCACCACCCGGCAGGGTGGATGAAGCTTTCTTT. This encodes CASSPPGRVDEAFF.

This rearrangement joins TRBV18 to TRBJ2-3; 10 positions agree with TRBD2. Germline V lookup: CDR1 KGHSH, CDR2 LQKENI. The CDR3 length is 17 residues. With 2 bases clipped from V and 0 bases from J, the junction kept 5 bases outside the gene matches. Written as DNA, the CDR3 is TGTGCCAGCTCACCAGGGCTAGCGGGGGTCAGCACAGATACGCAGTATTTT. Encoded protein: CASSPGLAGVSTDTQYF.

The chain's CDR3 is CASTKTNYRGRNYNEQFF. The CDR3 DNA reads as TGTGCCAGCACAAAAACAAACTACAGGGGACGCAACTACAATGAGCAGTTCTTC. This chain uses TRBV28 with TRBJ2-1; 7 nucleotides agree with TRBD1. V lost 7 bases and J lost 3; bases outside the gene matches: 18. CDR1 is MDHEN and CDR2 is SYDVKM in the germline V gene. The length of the CDR3 is 18 residues.

This rearrangement joins TRBV10-3 to TRBJ2-1, with TRBD2 identical over 10 bases. Germline CDR1 ENHRY, CDR2 SYGVKD. The CDR3 is 17 residues long. V gave up 2 bases and J gave up 3 bases; unmatched junction bases: 7. For the CDR3, the DNA is TGTGCCATCAGTGAGGACAGTGTAGCGGGAGGCTACAATGAGCAGTTCTTC. It encodes CAISEDSVAGGYNEQFF.

This clone was detected a few times. V gene TRBV11-2 combines with J gene TRBJ1-4, with D perhaps matching TRBD1 (5 bases). There are 15 residues in the CDR3. Germline loops: CDR1 SGHAT, CDR2 FQNNGV. V gave up 1 base and J gave up 7 bases, with 13 bases separating them. Here the CDR3 DNA reads TGTGCCAGCAGCTTAGTATGGGGGGGAGGTGAAAAACTGTTTTTT. It specifies CASSLVWGGGEKLFF.

This clone was counted only a few times. The chain links TRBV4-2 to TRBJ2-2; the match to TRBD2 covers 14 bases. CDR1 is LGHNA and CDR2 is YNFKEQ in the germline V gene. Unmatched junction bases numbered 6, after V lost 2 bases and J lost 7 bases. The CDR3 totals 17 residues. The CDR3 nucleotides are TGTGCCAGCAGCCAACCCGGACTAGCGGGGGGAGGCGGGGAGCTGTTTTTT. Its protein is CASSQPGLAGGGGELFF.

J is TRBJ2-3 and V is TRBV21-1; TRBD2, as called in the table, went unchecked against the DNA. TRBV21-1 counts as a pseudogene. This CDR3 has 18 amino acids. The DNA of the CDR3 is TGTGCCAGCAGCAAAGTAAGGAGCGGGAGTTTGGGGGGAGATACGCAGTATTTT. Translated: CASSKVRSGSLGGDTQYF.

The V gene is TRBV6-2 or TRBV6-3, the J gene TRBJ1-1, with D possibly TRBD1 on 5 matching bases. The V gene's germline CDR1 is MNHEY and CDR2 SVGEGT. This CDR3 has 13 amino acids. Deletions cut 5 bases from V and 1 base from J, with 8 bases between. CDR3 sequence (DNA): TGTGCCAGCAGTGGGGACTGGAACACTGAAGCTTTCTTT. This translates into CASSGDWNTEAFF.

This chain connects TRBV6-5 to TRBJ2-3, with D maybe TRBD1 (5 bases). CDR3 length equals 15 residues. Germline V gene sequence: CDR1 MNHEY, CDR2 SVGAGI. The germline V and J ends were trimmed by 7 bases and 0 bases, with 14 bases remaining between them. In DNA, the CDR3 is TGTGCCAGCATAGTAAGGGGCCAAAGCACAGATACGCAGTATTTT. Translating it yields CASIVRGQSTDTQYF.

The gene calls are TRBV2 and TRBJ2-1, with 14 bases that match TRBD2. Germline CDR1 and CDR2: SNHLY and FYNNEI. This CDR3 is 19 amino acids long. V was pared by 7 bases and J by 3 bases, with 14 bases of the junction left unmatched. The CDR3 here is CASIYPGLAGARGYNEQFF. The CDR3 nucleotides read TGTGCCAGCATTTATCCGGGACTAGCGGGGGCGCGAGGCTACAATGAGCAGTTCTTC.

The chain recombines TRBV7-8 with TRBJ2-2, with D unresolved. Germline V gene sequence: CDR1 SGHVS, CDR2 FQNEAQ. The CDR3 loop spans 16 amino acids. Trimming stripped 5 bases from V and 2 bases from J, with 15 bases between. CDR3 DNA sequence: TGTGCCAGCAGCCCGAGTTGGGCCAGAAACACCGGGGAGCTGTTTTTT. Translated, it gives CASSPSWARNTGELFF.

The chain uses TRBV28 and TRBJ2-1, with a weak D call TRBD2 (7 bases). CDR1 and CDR2 (germline): MDHEN, SYDVKM. The germline V and J ends were trimmed by 4 bases and 6 bases, with 16 bases remaining between them. The CDR3 is 15 residues long. CDR3 sequence (DNA): TGTGCCAGCAGTTCCCTCGGGGGGCGACCCAATGAGCAGTTCTTC. Translating it yields CASSSLGGRPNEQFF.

This clone was seen a single time. This chain links TRBV19 with TRBJ2-3; tentative D call: TRBD2 (6 bases). Germline V CDR1 and CDR2: LNHDA, SQIVND (reference sequence). This CDR3 is built from 15 residues. The germline V and J ends were trimmed by 7 bases and 1 base, with 15 bases remaining between them. CDR3 coding DNA: TGTGCCAGTACCCCACTCGGGGGACGCACAGATACGCAGTATTTT. Translating gives CASTPLGGRTDTQYF. The variable domain in full, completed from reference TRBV19 and TRBJ2-3, reads DGGITQSPKYLFRKEGQNVTLSCEQNLNHDAMYWYRQDPGQGLRLIYYSQIVNDFQKGDIAEGYSVSREKKESFPLTVTSAQKNPTAFYLCASTPLGGRTDTQYFGPGTRLTVL.

The chain is built from TRBV7-9 and TRBJ1-2, with 7 bases aligning to TRBD1. This CDR3 contains 11 residues. The germline CDR1 and CDR2 sequences are SEHNR and FQNEAQ (reference sequence). Unmatched junction bases numbered 12, after V lost 11 bases and J lost 12 bases. Here the CDR3 DNA reads TGTGCCGCCCAGACAGGGAATGCTGACACCTTC. Translating gives CAAQTGNADTF.

Concerning this clone: Germline and junction disagree at one end, which may indicate a read error. The chain is built from TRBV12-3 or TRBV12-4 and TRBJ1-2; TRBD1 agrees at 9 bases. The CDR3 totals 12 residues. CDR3 amino acids: CASSFSRTGASF. The CDR3 DNA sequence: TGTGCCAGCAGTTTTTCACGGACAGGGGCTAGCTTC.

This CDR3 is CASSLASTSGYEQYF. The CDR3 coding sequence is TGTGCCAGCAGCTTAGCCTCGACTAGCGGATACGAGCAGTACTTC. The rearrangement links TRBV7-2 to TRBJ2-7, with 9 bases lining up with TRBD2. Germline CDR1 and CDR2: SGHTA and FQGNSA. The CDR3 runs 15 residues. Unmatched junction bases numbered 4, after V lost 0 bases and J lost 4 bases.

The chain joins TRBV5-1 to TRBJ1-4; the match to TRBD1 covers 7 bases. The CDR3 has 14 residues. Per the germline V gene, CDR1 is SGHRS and CDR2 is YFSETQ. V shed 6 bases, J shed 8 bases, and the junction held 10 bases outside the gene matches. The CDR3 sequence: CASTPTGMKEKLFF. DNA for the CDR3: TGCGCCAGCACCCCGACAGGGATGAAAGAAAAACTGTTTTTT.

CDR3 residues: CASSLSGGGTEAFF. DNA for the CDR3: TGTGCCAGCAGCTTATCGGGAGGAGGCACTGAAGCTTTCTTT. The J gene is TRBJ1-1, the V gene TRBV7-9; D uncertain. CDR3 size: 14 residues. The germline gives CDR1 SEHNR, CDR2 FQNEAQ (reference sequence). Trimming left V 2 bases short and J 4 bases short, with 11 bases between.

The J gene is TRBJ2-5, the V gene TRBV4-1; 8 bases align to TRBD1. The CDR3 runs 17 residues. Germline V gene lookup returns CDR1 MGHRA and CDR2 YSYEKL. V lost 6 bases to trimming and J lost 3 bases; unmatched junction nucleotides: 15. CDR3 DNA: TGCGCCAGCAGGAACCTCGGACAGGGACAGTTTAAAGAGACCCAGTACTTC. Residues: CASRNLGQGQFKETQYF.

The V gene is TRBV7-8, the J gene TRBJ1-2, with 7 bases lining up with TRBD1. The J segment lost 2 bases and the V segment lost 5 bases, leaving 8 bases of the junction unmatched. In germline, CDR1 is SGHVS, CDR2 FQNEAQ. This CDR3 has 15 residues. CDR3 sequence reads: CASSRAPTGNYGYTF. CDR3 DNA: TGTGCCAGCAGCCGGGCCCCGACAGGGAACTATGGCTACACCTTC.

The rearrangement joins TRBV7-2 to TRBJ1-6, with 7 bases lining up with TRBD1. The V gene end was trimmed by 2 bases and the J gene end by 8 bases; junction bases not matched to a gene: 6. The CDR3 length is 15 residues. CDR1 is SGHTA, CDR2 FQGNSA, per germline. CDR3 region: CASSLRPQGDSPLHF. The CDR3 DNA is TGTGCCAGCAGCTTAAGACCCCAGGGGGATTCACCCCTCCACTTT.

The V gene is TRBV24-1, the J gene TRBJ2-7; 8 nucleotides line up with TRBD1. V gave up 1 base and J gave up 2 bases; unmatched junction bases: 6. CDR1 and CDR2 from the germline V gene are KGHDR and SFDVKD. The CDR3 contains 16 residues. The CDR3 DNA is TGTGCCACCAGTGATTTAGGCCAGGGGGCTCCCTACGAGCAGTACGTC. As protein: CATSDLGQGAPYEQYV.

The chain recombines TRBV7-2 with TRBJ1-2; 7 bases match TRBD1. Trimming cost V 1 base and J 7 bases; bases outside gene matches: 6. This CDR3 comprises 14 residues. Germline V CDR1 and CDR2: SGHTA, FQGNSA. DNA of the CDR3: TGTGCCAGCAGCTTAGACAGGGGAACAAGTGGCTACACCTTC. It encodes CASSLDRGTSGYTF.

The chain joins TRBV28 to TRBJ1-4, with D unresolved. V was clipped by 8 bases and J by 0 bases, with 7 bases between them. The CDR3 totals 13 residues. CDR1 and CDR2 from the germline V gene are MDHEN and SYDVKM. CDR3 in amino acids: CASRDATNEKLFF. CDR3 in DNA: TGTGCCAGCCGGGATGCAACTAATGAAAAACTGTTTTTT.

The chain combines TRBV6-5 with TRBJ1-1; D is perhaps TRBD1 (6 bases). The V end was cut by 7 bases, the J end by 2 bases, with 11 bases between. In germline, CDR1 is MNHEY, CDR2 SVGAGI. The CDR3 totals 13 residues. This CDR3 is CASTDRLNTEAFF. CDR3 nucleotides: TGTGCCAGCACAGACAGGTTAAACACTGAAGCTTTCTTT.